A selection of T cell receptor beta chains follows, all from one sample in a study of CD8 T cells in Susac syndrome. TCRdb re-analysed the immunoSEQ multiplex PCR reads in MiXCR, keeping a single row per CDR3 protein. Of 250,000 to 350,000 distinct CDR3 sequences detected, roughly nine tenths appear once; the ten largest clones hold approximately 0.065%. The sample was CD4+ T cells from PBMCs. All receptors come from a human donor with multiple sclerosis. CDR3s include the opening cysteine and the closing phenylalanine or tryptophan. D genes are given only for firm matches. Rows may omit the clone size; those that give it use once, few, many or a size class.

-,-,TRBV20-1,TRBJ1-1,CSAPVTSGPNTEAFF,TGCAGTGCTCCGGTCACCTCGGGGCCGAACACTGAAGCTTTCTTT
-,TRBD2,TRBV5-1,TRBJ2-1,CASSPPGLAGLGYNEQFF,TGCGCCAGCAGCCCCCCGGGACTAGCGGGCCTAGGGTACAATGAGCAGTTCTTC
once,-,TRBV20-1,TRBJ2-1,CSAQGRSAYNEQFF,TGCAGTGCTCAGGGACGATCCGCCTACAATGAGCAGTTCTTC
-,-,TRBV20-1,TRBJ1-1,CSATRDEAFF,TGCAGTGCTACGAGAGATGAAGCTTTCTTT
-,-,TRBV24-1,TRBJ2-5,CATSDGAGRETQYF,TGTGCCACCAGTGACGGGGCAGGGCGAGAGACCCAGTACTTC
once,TRBD1,TRBV6-5,TRBJ2-1,CASGPAGTGRNEQFF,TGTGCCAGCGGTCCTGCCGGGACAGGGAGAAATGAGCAGTTCTTC
-,TRBD2,TRBV19,TRBJ2-1,CASSRAASGRDEQFF,TGTGCCAGTAGTAGGGCGGCTAGCGGGAGGGATGAGCAGTTCTTC
-,-,TRBV7-9,TRBJ1-2,CASSLSGNTLGYTF,TGTGCCAGCAGCTTATCGGGAAATACGCTTGGCTACACCTTC
-,TRBD1,TRBV6-1,TRBJ1-1,CASSRNGRTGDQNTEAFF,TGTGCCAGCAGTCGTAACGGAAGGACAGGGGACCAGAACACTGAAGCTTTCTTT
-,-,TRBV3-1,TRBJ2-1,CASSQDPASNEQFF,TGTGCCAGCAGCCAAGATCCGGCGAGCAATGAGCAGTTCTTC
-,-,TRBV5-1,TRBJ2-2,CASSLSTVVAGELFF,TGCGCCAGCAGTCTCTCGACCGTTGTCGCCGGGGAGCTGTTTTTT
-,-,TRBV25-1,TRBJ2-1,CASSDSARIYNEQFF,TGTGCCAGCAGTGATTCGGCCAGGATCTACAATGAGCAGTTCTTC
-,TRBD2,TRBV4-1,TRBJ2-1,CASSQEVAAGGPNEQFF,TGCGCCAGCAGCCAAGAAGTCGCAGCGGGAGGGCCCAATGAGCAGTTCTTC
-,-,TRBV6-2/TRBV6-3,TRBJ1-1,CASSWSHYTEAFF,TGTGCCAGCAGTTGGTCGCATTACACTGAAGCTTTCTTT
once,-,TRBV7-2,TRBJ2-7,CASSSAGTPTYEQYF,TGTGCCAGCAGCTCCGCCGGGACTCCCACATACGAGCAGTACTTC
once,-,TRBV29-1,TRBJ2-5,CSVEVAPLGETQYF,TGCAGCGTTGAAGTGGCCCCCTTAGGAGAGACCCAGTACTTC
-,TRBD1,TRBV30,TRBJ1-2,CAWIRGNYGYTF,TGTGCCTGGATCAGGGGGAACTATGGCTACACCTTC
once,-,TRBV19,TRBJ2-4,CASSRQVQNIQYF,TGTGCCAGTAGTAGACAGGTTCAAAACATTCAGTACTTC
once,-,TRBV24-1,TRBJ2-3,CATSDPTTTDTQYF,TGTGCCACCAGTGACCCGACTACCACAGATACGCAGTATTTT
-,TRBD2,TRBV6-1,TRBJ2-2,CASKVLAGGLSGELFF,TGTGCCAGCAAAGTCCTAGCGGGAGGCCTCTCCGGGGAGCTGTTTTTT
-,-,TRBV4-2,TRBJ1-1,CASSQEGTANTEAFF,TGTGCCAGCAGCCAAGAAGGGACGGCGAACACTGAAGCTTTCTTT
-,-,TRBV3-1,TRBJ1-1,CASSHLAGEVEAFF,TGTGCCAGCAGCCACCTGGCAGGCGAGGTAGAAGCTTTCTTT
-,TRBD1,TRBV7-9,TRBJ1-1,CASSLQGAGAEAFF,TGTGCCAGCAGCCTCCAGGGGGCGGGAGCTGAAGCTTTCTTT
-,TRBD2,TRBV4-1,TRBJ2-7,CASSRPGGRADEQYF,TGCGCCAGCAGCCGCCCCGGCGGGAGGGCCGACGAGCAGTACTTC